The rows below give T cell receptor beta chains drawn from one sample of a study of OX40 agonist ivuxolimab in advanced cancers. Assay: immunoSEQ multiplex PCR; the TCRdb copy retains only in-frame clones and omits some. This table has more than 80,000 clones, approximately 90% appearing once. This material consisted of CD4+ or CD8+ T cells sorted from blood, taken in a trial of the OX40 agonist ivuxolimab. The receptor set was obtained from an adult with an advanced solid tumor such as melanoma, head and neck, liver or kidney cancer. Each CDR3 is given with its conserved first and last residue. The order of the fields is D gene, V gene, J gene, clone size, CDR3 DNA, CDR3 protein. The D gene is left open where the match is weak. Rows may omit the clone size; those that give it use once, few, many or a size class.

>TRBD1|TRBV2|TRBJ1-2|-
TGTGCCAGCAGTCAAACGACAGGGAACTATGGCTACACCTTC
CASSQTTGNYGYTF
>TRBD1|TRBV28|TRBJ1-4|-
TGTGCCAGCAGTTTTCAGGGACAGCTAAATGAAAAACTGTTTTTT
CASSFQGQLNEKLFF
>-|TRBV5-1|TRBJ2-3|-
TGCGCCAGCACCCGGGGGTTCGGGCCGAACACAGATACGCAGTATTTT
CASTRGFGPNTDTQYF
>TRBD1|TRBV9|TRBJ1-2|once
TGTGCCAGCAGCGTCCTGGGGACAGGGTACTATGGCTACACCTTC
CASSVLGTGYYGYTF
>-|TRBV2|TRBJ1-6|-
TGTGCCAGCAGTGGCCAGGGATATTCACCCCTCCACTTT
CASSGQGYSPLHF
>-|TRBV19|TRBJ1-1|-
TGTGCCAGTAGTTTGTTCAAGTCCACTGAAGCTTTCTTT
CASSLFKSTEAFF
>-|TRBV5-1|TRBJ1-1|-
TGCGCCAGCAGCTTGGGCCAGCCTGAGACTGAAGCTTTCTTT
CASSLGQPETEAFF
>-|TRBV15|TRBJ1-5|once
TGTGCCACCAGCAGAGACAAGAATCAGCCCCAGCATTTT
CATSRDKNQPQHF
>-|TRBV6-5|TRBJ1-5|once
TGTGCCAGCAGTTCCGGGGGTCTCCAGCATTTT
CASSSGGLQHF
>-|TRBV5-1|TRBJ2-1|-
TGCGCCAGCAGCTTGGTAGGGACTGGCACCTACAATGAGCAGTTCTTC
CASSLVGTGTYNEQFF
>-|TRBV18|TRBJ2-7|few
TGTGCCAGCTCACCGGACAGCTCCTACGAGCAGTACTTC
CASSPDSSYEQYF
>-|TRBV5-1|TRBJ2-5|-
TGCGCCAGCAGCTTGGGGGCTACTAACAAAGAGACCCAGTACTTC
CASSLGATNKETQYF
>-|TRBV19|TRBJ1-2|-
TGTGCCAGTAGTATACGGGACGGTCACTATGGCTACACCTTC
CASSIRDGHYGYTF
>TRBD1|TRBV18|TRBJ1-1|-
TGTGCCAGCTCACTGGACAGGGATAACACTGAAGCTTTCTTT
CASSLDRDNTEAFF
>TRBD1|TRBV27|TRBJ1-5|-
TGTGCCAGCAGTTCGACGACAGGGGGTAGAAATCAGCCCCAGCATTTT
CASSSTTGGRNQPQHF
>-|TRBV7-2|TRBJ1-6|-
TGTGCCAGCAGCTTAGATGGGTCGGGCAATAATTCACCCCTCCACTTT
CASSLDGSGNNSPLHF
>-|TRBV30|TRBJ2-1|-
TGTGCCTGGACCGGGACCGCCTACAATGAGCAGTTCTTC
CAWTGTAYNEQFF
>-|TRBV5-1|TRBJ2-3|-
TGCGCCAGCAGCCCCGGGGAGATGACAGATACGCAGTATTTT
CASSPGEMTDTQYF
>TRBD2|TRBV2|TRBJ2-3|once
TGTGCCGGCTCCACTAGCGGGGGAACAGATACGCAGTATTTT
CAGSTSGGTDTQYF
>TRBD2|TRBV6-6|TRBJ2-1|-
TGTGCCAGCGCCGGGACTAGCGGGAGCAATGAGCAGTTCTTC
CASAGTSGSNEQFF
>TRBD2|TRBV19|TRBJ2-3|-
TGTGCCAGTAGGACTAGCGGGAGCACAGATACGCAGTATTTT
CASRTSGSTDTQYF
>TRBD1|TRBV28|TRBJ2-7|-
TGTGCCAGCAGTGGCGCGGGGACAGGGGATTACGAGCAGTACTTC
CASSGAGTGDYEQYF
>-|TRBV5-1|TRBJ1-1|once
TGCGCCAGCAGCCTGACGGCTGGCACTGAAGCTTTCTTT
CASSLTAGTEAFF
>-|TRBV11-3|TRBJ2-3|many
TGTGCCAGCAAGAGTACCCATAGCACAGATACGCAGTATTTT
CASKSTHSTDTQYF
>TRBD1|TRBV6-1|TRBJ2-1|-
TGTGCCAGCAGTGAAATAGGTCAGGGGGAAGGTGAGCAGTTCTTC
CASSEIGQGEGEQFF
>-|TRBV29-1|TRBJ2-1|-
TGCAGCGTTGCGATGGTAGGGGGTAATGAGCAGTTCTTC
CSVAMVGGNEQFF